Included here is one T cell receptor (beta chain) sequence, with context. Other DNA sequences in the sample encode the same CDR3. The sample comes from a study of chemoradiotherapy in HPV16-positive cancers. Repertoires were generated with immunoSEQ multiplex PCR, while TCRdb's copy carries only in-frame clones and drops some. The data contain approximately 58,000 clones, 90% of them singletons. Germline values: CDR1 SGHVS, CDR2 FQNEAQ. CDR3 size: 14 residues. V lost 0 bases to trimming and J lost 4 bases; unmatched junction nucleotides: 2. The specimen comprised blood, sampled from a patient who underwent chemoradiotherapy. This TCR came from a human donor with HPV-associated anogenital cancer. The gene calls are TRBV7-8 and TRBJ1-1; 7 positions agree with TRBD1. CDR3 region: CASSLAQGGTEAFF. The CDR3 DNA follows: TGTGCCAGCAGCTTAGCGCAGGGGGGCACTGAAGCTTTCTTT.